This T cell receptor (beta chain) comes out of a study of Ad26.COV2.S vaccination and SARS-CoV-2 variants. On this clone itself: What it binds is unknown.

Overall study results and limits: Total T cell responses, in the TCR breadth and depth analyses, may have been underestimated. Those who received vaccine or placebo ended up with similar non-spike TCR breadth.

The CDR3 has 15 residues. V gave up 4 bases and J gave up 2 bases, with 14 bases separating them. Germline CDR1 reads SGHNT; CDR2 reads YYREEE (reference sequence). Profiling relied on immunoSEQ multiplex PCR, and the TCRdb table lists in-frame clones only, not all of them. The sample consists of about 98,000 clones, around three quarters of them appearing once. V usage is TRBV5-4 and J usage is TRBJ2-3, with D tentatively TRBD1 (7 bases). Sequenced material: peripheral blood, taken after recovery from COVID-19. The TCR comes from a human donor who had recovered from COVID-19. The CDR3 nucleotides read TGTGCCAGCAGCCCCGCGGGACAGTTCACAGATACGCAGTATTTT. It yields the protein CASSPAGQFTDTQYF.